Each of the 7 T cell receptor beta chains below was sequenced from the same sample in a study of T-cell reconstitution after alpha-beta-depleted transplantation in children. The authors prepared the TCRbeta library with unique molecular identifiers. MiXCR, run by TCRdb on the PCR reads, gives a single entry per CDR3 protein. The sample holds hundreds of thousands of distinct CDR3 sequences; approximately 17% are singletons and the top ten take about 1.1%. The sample consisted of PBMCs from the stem cell graft donor, taken from the stem cell graft. These receptors came from a human donor who donated a stem cell graft to a child with acute myeloid leukemia.

In its sample, this clonotype was seen many times. The J gene is TRBJ1-1, the V gene TRBV20-1, with 10 bases fitting TRBD1. The CDR3 has 14 residues. Trimming took 3 bases from V and 2 from J; bases not matched to a gene: 3. The V gene's germline CDR1 is DFQATT and CDR2 SNEGSKA (reference sequence). DNA for the CDR3: TGCAGTGCTAGGGACAGGGGGACTAACACTGAAGCTTTCTTT. Translation gives CSARDRGTNTEAFF.

The chain employs TRBV5-1 and TRBJ1-4, with a tentative D call TRBD1 (6 bases). CDR1 SGHRS and CDR2 YFSETQ come from the germline V gene. The V gene lost 5 bases and the J gene lost 0 bases, with 14 bases spanning the gap. This CDR3 is built from 16 residues. CDR3 loop: CASRDSHRSTNEKLFF. DNA of the CDR3: TGCGCCAGCAGGGACAGTCACCGTTCAACTAATGAAAAACTGTTTTTT. The whole variable domain, filled in from reference TRBV5-1 and TRBJ1-4, reads KAGVTQTPRYLIKTRGQQVTLSCSPISGHRSVSWYQQTPGQGLQFLFEYFSETQRNKGNFPGRFSGRQFSNSRSEMNVSTLELGDSALYLCASRDSHRSTNEKLFFGSGTQLSVL.

The table lists this clonotype with many counts. V is TRBV12-3 or TRBV12-4 and J is TRBJ2-7, with 7 bases lining up with TRBD2. V dropped 10 bases and J dropped 4; count of bases not matched to a gene: 4. This CDR3 contains 11 residues. Here the CDR3 DNA reads TGTGCCAATCAGCGGGGATACGAGCAGTACTTC. This sequence encodes CANQRGYEQYF.

This clonotype came up many times. This rearrangement joins TRBV29-1 to TRBJ1-4, with 8 bases lining up with TRBD1. This CDR3 is built from 13 residues. Trimming cost V 3 bases and J 13 bases; bases outside gene matches: 10. Looked up from germline, CDR1 is SQVTM and CDR2 is ANQGSEA. The DNA of the CDR3 is TGCAGCGTTGAGGAGACAGGGGACGGGAGACTGTTTTTT. Amino acids: CSVEETGDGRLFF.

This clonotype was seen many times. The rearrangement links TRBV20-1 to TRBJ1-5; D is possibly TRBD1 (6 bases). Germline CDR1 reads DFQATT; CDR2 reads SNEGSKA (reference sequence). The CDR3 contains 15 residues. Trimming shortened V by 6 bases and J by 0 bases, and 15 bases separated the two germline ends. CDR3: CSAPQGQLSNQPQHF. CDR3 DNA: TGCAGTGCCCCCCAGGGACAACTTAGCAATCAGCCCCAGCATTTT.

In this sample, this clonotype turned up many times. The gene calls are TRBV21-1 and TRBJ2-5. TRBV21-1 is described as a pseudogene. This CDR3 spans 10 amino acids. CDR3 in amino acids: CASRGKTQYF. For the CDR3, the DNA is TGTGCCAGCAGGGGAAAGACCCAGTACTTC.

This clonotype appeared a few times. This chain uses TRBV6-1 with TRBJ1-2; 9 nucleotides align to TRBD1. After removal of 6 bases from V and 4 bases from J, the junction contained 6 bases not matched to a gene. The CDR3 covers 14 residues. Germline CDR1 MNHNS, CDR2 SASEGT. This CDR3 is CASRETGGGYGYTF. The CDR3 DNA reads as TGTGCCAGCAGGGAGACAGGGGGTGGCTATGGCTACACCTTC.